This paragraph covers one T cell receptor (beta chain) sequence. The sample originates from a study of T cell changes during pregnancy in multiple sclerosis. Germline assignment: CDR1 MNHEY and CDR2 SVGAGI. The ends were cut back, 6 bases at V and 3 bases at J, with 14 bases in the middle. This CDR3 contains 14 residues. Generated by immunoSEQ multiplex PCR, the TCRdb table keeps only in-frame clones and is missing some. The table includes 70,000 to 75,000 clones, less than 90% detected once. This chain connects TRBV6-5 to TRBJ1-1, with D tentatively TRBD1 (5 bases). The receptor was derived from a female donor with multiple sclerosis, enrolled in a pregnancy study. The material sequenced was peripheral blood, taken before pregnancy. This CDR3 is CASSARGGDTEAFF. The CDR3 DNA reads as TGTGCCAGCAGCGCCCGAGGAGGGGACACTGAAGCTTTCTTT.